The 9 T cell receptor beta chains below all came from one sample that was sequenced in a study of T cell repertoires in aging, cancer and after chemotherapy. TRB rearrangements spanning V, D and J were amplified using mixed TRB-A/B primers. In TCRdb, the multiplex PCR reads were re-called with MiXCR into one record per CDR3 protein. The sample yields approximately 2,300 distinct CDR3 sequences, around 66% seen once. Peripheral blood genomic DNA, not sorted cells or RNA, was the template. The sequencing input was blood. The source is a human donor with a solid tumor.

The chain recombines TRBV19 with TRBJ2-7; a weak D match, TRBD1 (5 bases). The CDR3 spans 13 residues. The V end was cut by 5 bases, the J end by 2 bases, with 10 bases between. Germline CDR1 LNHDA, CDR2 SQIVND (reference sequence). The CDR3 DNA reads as TGTGCCAGTAGTCCAGACAGCCCCTACGAGCAGTACTTC. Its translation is CASSPDSPYEQYF.

The CDR3, as DNA: TGTGCCAGCAGTTACTATCAGGGGCCCTCCTACGAGCAGTACTTC. Its translation: CASSYYQGPSYEQYF. The rearrangement joins TRBV6-5 to TRBJ2-7, with D maybe TRBD1 (6 bases). The CDR3 is made up of 15 amino acids. CDR1 MNHEY and CDR2 SVGAGI come from the germline V gene. V was trimmed by 1 base and J by 0 bases, leaving 10 bases between them.

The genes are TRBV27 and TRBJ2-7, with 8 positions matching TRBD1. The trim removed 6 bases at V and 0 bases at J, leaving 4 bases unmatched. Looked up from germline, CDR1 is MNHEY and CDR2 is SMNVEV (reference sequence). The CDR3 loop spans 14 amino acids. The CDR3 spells CASSPRGLSYEQYF. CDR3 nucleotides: TGTGCCAGCAGCCCCAGGGGGCTCTCCTACGAGCAGTACTTC.

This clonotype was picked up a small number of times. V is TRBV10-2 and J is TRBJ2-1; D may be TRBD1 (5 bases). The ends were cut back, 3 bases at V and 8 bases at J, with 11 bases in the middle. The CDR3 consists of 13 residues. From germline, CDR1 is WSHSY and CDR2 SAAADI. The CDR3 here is CASSDMTAHEQFF. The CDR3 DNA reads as TGCGCCAGCAGTGATATGACAGCCCATGAGCAGTTCTTC.

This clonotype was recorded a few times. CDR3 DNA: TGCGCCAGCAGCTTTGCGGTTACAGGGAGCACTGAAGCTTTCTTT. Translating it yields CASSFAVTGSTEAFF. The chain links TRBV5-1 to TRBJ1-1, with D possibly being TRBD1 (6 bases). Germline CDR1 reads SGHRS; CDR2 reads YFSETQ. V was clipped by 2 bases and J by 4 bases, with 15 bases between them. The CDR3 spans 15 residues.

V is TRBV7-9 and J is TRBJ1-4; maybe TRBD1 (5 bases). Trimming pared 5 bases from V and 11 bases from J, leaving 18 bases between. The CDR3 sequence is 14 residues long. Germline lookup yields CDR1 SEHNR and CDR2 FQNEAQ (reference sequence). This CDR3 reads CASSPAGTMEKLFF. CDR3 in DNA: TGTGCCAGCAGCCCAGCGGGGACCATGGAGAAACTGTTTTTT.

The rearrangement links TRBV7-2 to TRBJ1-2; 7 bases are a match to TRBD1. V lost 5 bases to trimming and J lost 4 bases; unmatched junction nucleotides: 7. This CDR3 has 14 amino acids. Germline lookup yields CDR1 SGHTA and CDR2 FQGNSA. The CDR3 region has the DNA TGTGCCAGCAGCCCCGGCTGGGACAGCTATGGCTACACCTTC. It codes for CASSPGWDSYGYTF.

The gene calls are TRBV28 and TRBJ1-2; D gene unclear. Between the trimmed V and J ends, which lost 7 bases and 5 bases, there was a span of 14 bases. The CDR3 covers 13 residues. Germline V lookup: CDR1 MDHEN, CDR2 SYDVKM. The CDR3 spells CASTGRESYGYTF. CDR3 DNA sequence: TGTGCCAGCACCGGGAGGGAGTCTTATGGCTACACCTTC.

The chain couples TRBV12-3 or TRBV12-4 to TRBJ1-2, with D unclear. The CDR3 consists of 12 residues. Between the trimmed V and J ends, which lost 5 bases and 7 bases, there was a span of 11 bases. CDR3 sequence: CASSPSPAGYTF. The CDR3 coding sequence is TGTGCCAGCAGTCCCTCTCCGGCTGGCTACACCTTC.